The sequence of this T cell receptor (beta chain) was determined in a study of radiotherapy plus CTLA-4 blockade in lung cancer. The assay was immunoSEQ multiplex PCR, and TCRdb's table has in-frame clones only and misses some. This sample yields approximately 95,000 clones, of which roughly 80% are seen a single time; about 3.5% belongs to the top ten. The study treated chemo-refractory metastatic non-small-cell lung cancer patients with focal radiation plus ipilimumab CTLA-4 blockade. Regarding the study as a whole: Early blood T cell clone dynamics, with interferon-beta, were reported to best predict response.

Worth noting for this clone: Its target is unknown.

Here the sequenced sample was peripheral blood, taken from a patient treated with radiotherapy plus ipilimumab. This sequence was found in a human donor with non-small cell lung cancer who had a partial response to radiotherapy plus ipilimumab.

The CDR3 coding sequence is TGTGCCAGTAGACAGGGGGCGCAATCGCGGCCCCCCCGTGAGCAGTTCTTC. Its translation is CASRQGAQSRPPREQFF. The chain combines TRBV2 with TRBJ2-1; TRBD1 matches at 10 bases. Germline loops: CDR1 SNHLY, CDR2 FYNNEI. This CDR3 has 17 residues. V shed 9 bases and J 9 bases; nucleotides not matched to a gene: 20. The full variable domain, its missing parts supplied by reference TRBV2 and TRBJ2-1, is EPEVTQTPSHQVTQMGQEVILRCVPISNHLYFYWYRQILGQKVEFLVSFYNNEISEKSEIFDDQFSVERPDGSNFTLKIRSTKLEDSAMYFCASRQGAQSRPPREQFFGPGTRLTVL.